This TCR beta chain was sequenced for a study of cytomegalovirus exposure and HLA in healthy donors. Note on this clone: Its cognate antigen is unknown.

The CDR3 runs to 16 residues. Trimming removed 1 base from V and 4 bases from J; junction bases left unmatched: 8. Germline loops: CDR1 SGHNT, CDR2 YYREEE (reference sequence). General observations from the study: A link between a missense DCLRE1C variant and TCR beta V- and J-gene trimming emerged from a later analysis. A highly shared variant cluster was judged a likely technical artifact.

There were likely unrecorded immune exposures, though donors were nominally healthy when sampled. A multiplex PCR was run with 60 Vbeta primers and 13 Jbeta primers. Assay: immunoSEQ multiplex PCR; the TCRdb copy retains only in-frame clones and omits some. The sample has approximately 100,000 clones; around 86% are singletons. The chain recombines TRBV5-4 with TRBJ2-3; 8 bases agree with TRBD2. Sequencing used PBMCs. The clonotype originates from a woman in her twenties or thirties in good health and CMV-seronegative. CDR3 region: CASSLLVGRASDTQYF. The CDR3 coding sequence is TGTGCCAGCAGCTTGCTTGTCGGGAGGGCGTCAGATACGCAGTATTTT. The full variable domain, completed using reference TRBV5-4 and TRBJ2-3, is ETGVTQSPTHLIKTRGQQVTLRCSSQSGHNTVSWYQQALGQGPQFIFQYYREEENGRGNFPPRFSGLQFPNYSSELNVNALELDDSALYLCASSLLVGRASDTQYFGPGTRLTVL.